Below, one T cell receptor beta chain is given with its context. The antigen it binds to is not known. No base quality values were provided; no much bigger clone lies one nucleotide off. The cohort comprised 710 or so healthy bone marrow donors. Cohort members were all nominally healthy when sampled, although unrecorded immune exposures were likely present. The donor tested CMV seropositive and was one of the 289 seropositive cohort members. Every donor gave a peripheral blood sample, and the peripheral blood mononuclear cells from that sample were used for TCR beta sequencing. Genomic DNA was extracted from the blood cell samples with the Qiagen DNeasy Blood Extraction Kit. Libraries were constructed by the immunoSEQ multiplex PCR assay. For the multiplex PCR, a mixture combining 60 forward primers for TCR Vbeta segments and 13 reverse primers for TCR Jbeta segments was used. The CDR3 region of rearranged TCR beta genes was amplified from genomic DNA by a multiplex PCR assay. The Illumina HiSeq System was used to sequence the amplified TCR beta libraries as 87-base-pair reads. Per the authors' processing: Across the 600 to 700 repertoires, a later analysis counted some 80 million unique TCR beta chains, roughly 11 million of which were shared by at least two donors. Raw reads were error-corrected and collapsed into unique sequences with a nearest-neighbor algorithm that merged closely related sequences to remove PCR and sequencing errors. Alignment of CDR3 sequences to IMGT reference sequences was used to assign V, D and J gene segments. For a sequence to be retained, a match of at least six nucleotides was required to both a V gene segment and a J gene segment. A rearrangement counted as productive if the CDR3 had no stop codons and remained in frame with V and J, and every other rearrangement counted as non-productive. CDR3 was defined by IMGT convention, running from the second conserved V-encoded cysteine to the conserved J-encoded phenylalanine. The earlier analysis of about 640 of the donors excluded any sequence lacking an unambiguous match to a single V gene segment. An earlier analysis of just under 600 of the donors called V segments functional above 56.7% productive rearrangements and segregating when the between-donor standard deviation exceeded 5%. A statistical classification framework was built to diagnose cytomegalovirus status from the catalog of TCR beta chain sequences. A later analysis assigned V and J genes by comparing TCR nucleotide sequences with IMGT/GENE-DB human TR gene sequences. In a later analysis, CDR3 sequences and most-parsimonious VDJ recombination scenarios were assigned using the TCRdist pipeline. In a later analysis, each TCR beta chain was defined by its CDR3 amino acid sequence together with its V-gene family, and reads without a unique V-gene family were excluded. In a later analysis, approximately 590 highly shared, low-generation-probability nucleotide sequences were removed to address suspected cross-contamination and a sequencing artifact. For each public chain, a later analysis derived a clonal expansion index from normalized ranks of inferred template counts within each repertoire. A later analysis computed generation probabilities with a VDJ recombination model fitted to out-of-frame rearrangements, and checked the results against IGoR. A later analysis scored TCR-TCR, TCR-HLA and TCR-CMV co-occurrence with hypergeometric tests, applying a repertoire-size bias correction to TCR pairs. To estimate false discovery rates, a later analysis permuted the HLA or CMV assignments 20 times. A later analysis grouped co-occurring TCRs with DBSCAN, adding TCRdist sequence similarity when clustering within HLA-allele-positive subsets. Repertoires with fewer than 30,000 or more than 120,000 public chains were left out of co-occurrence clustering, as were about 5 repertoires with anomalous nucleotide sharing. In TCRdb, the immuneACCESS table is reduced to in-frame sequences with V and J assigned. These tables do not hold every clone; where another copy was compared, an unresolved V gene accounts for under half, and the others remain unexplained. The V and J calls and the clone size are those of that table, but D and trimming were determined from the DNA. The sample table shows 140,000 to 150,000 clones, and approximately 84% are seen once. The ten most abundant clones make up around 10% of the sample.

Spanning cysteine to phenylalanine, the CDR3 consists of 16 amino acids. The retained sequence is limited to the CDR3, 48 bases, with the frame set at the first base. The germline V gene supplies CDR1 MDHEN and CDR2 SYDVKM. At the junction V is shortened by 3 bases and J by 0 bases, with 12 bases in between. This sample is part of a study of cytomegalovirus exposure and HLA in healthy donors (dated by TCRdb to 2015 to 2018). For the study in its entirety: According to an earlier analysis of a few hundred of the donors, some 180 million T cells yielded 90 million to 130 million unique TCR beta sequences and 276 Gb of sequence data. An early release that covered several hundred HLA-typed donors contained around 300 gigabases of sequencing data and tens of millions of unique TCR sequences. Of the 300 to 450 genotyped donors, 65% to 90% fell in the genetic ancestry cluster associated with self-reported Caucasian donors. The aim of the study was to test whether cataloging public T cell receptors could identify signatures of past pathogen exposure. Using immunosequencing, the study profiled T cell repertoires from around 670 subjects and related those repertoires to cytomegalovirus serostatus. A separate validation cohort of roughly 130 different subjects was used in addition to the approximately 670-subject first cohort. To predict cytomegalovirus infection status, the study brought together high-throughput TCR immunosequencing, statistical association of individual TCRs with disease status, and machine learning. To study patterns of TCR occurrence, a later analysis re-analyzed previously published TCR beta repertoires from 500 to 850 donors and added high-resolution HLA genotyping. The later analysis used no new phenotypic data to find candidate immune exposures, relying instead on TCR beta sequences and their occurrence across donors. In an earlier analysis of several hundred of the donors, high-throughput TCR beta sequencing was used to judge whether each TCR beta V gene segment behaved as functional or pseudogenic. Donor age, sex, ethnicity and CMV serostatus were compiled alongside the repertoire data. A later genetic analysis took genome-wide SNP genotypes for about three fifths of the 666 donors and used that subset as a discovery cohort. Every repertoire in the discovery cohort had been generated on one and the same sequencing platform. Class I and class II HLA loci were covered by the typing at four-digit resolution. The number of typed donors differed by locus: 629-630 for A, B, C, DRB1 and DQB1; 522 for DQA1; fewer than 610 for DPA1; and 400 to 480 for DPB1. Because of strong linkage in the cohort, four or five DR-DQ haplotypes were treated as single units for association and clustering. Among almost 400 genotyped donors of the cohort, an average of around 240,000 unique TCR beta nucleotide sequences were sequenced per donor, around 20% of them non-productive.

What the research found in general, with its limitations: Because the 87-base-pair reads could not distinguish some IMGT-functional V segments, including TRBV6-2 and TRBV6-3, those segments were excluded. Over 15 rarely observed V segments, including chromosome 9 orphons, were excluded from the earlier analysis of several hundred of the donors because counts were too low. According to a later analysis, most CMV-associated TCR beta chains appeared to be HLA-restricted, and the HLA associations seemed to be driven largely by CMV exposure. In both the original and validation cohorts, the classifier was reported to diagnose cytomegalovirus status with high specificity and sensitivity. An association between a missense DCLRE1C variant and V-gene and J-gene trimming of TCR beta chains was found in a later genetic analysis and replicated in an independent cohort. For the cohort, immune exposure information was limited to CMV serostatus. Correlated functional status among segregating V segments might reflect linkage disequilibrium, but an unknown experimental factor could not be ruled out. In a later analysis, TCR association rates were found to vary across HLA loci, with the most associated TCRs seen for DRB1 alleles and the fewest for HLA-C alleles. The study gave a list of 150 to 200 TCR beta chains associated with cytomegalovirus. The presence/absence analyses assumed that sequencing depth was roughly uniform across donors, and that assumption may not be true. Because HLA typing was unavailable for some donors at each locus, only the typed subset was used in association tests. A further reported finding was that TCR beta sequences accurately predicted the HLA-A and HLA-B alleles for most subjects in the first cohort. While some public TCRs were present in many individuals, most TCR sequences turned up only very rarely across donors. Specific HLA alleles were associated with 16,951 TCR beta sequences at a false discovery rate of 0.05 in a later analysis. When HLA alleles, especially DR and DQ, strongly co-occurred, attributing TCR associations to individual alleles was difficult. A few of the identified cytomegalovirus-associated TCR beta chains were confirmed in vitro to be specific for cytomegalovirus antigens. An earlier analysis of 587 of the donors showed that most TCR beta V segments appeared in productive rearrangements either about 87% or about 30% of the time, which broadly matched IMGT annotations. A cluster of highly shared sequence variants was judged likely to represent a technical artifact of the sequencing pipeline. The authors suggested that the approach could potentially be generalized to other disease states and immunological phenotypes. The cohort was sequenced for TCR beta chains only, and without alpha or paired-chain data the features that could be detected were limited. In a later genetic analysis, fewer N-insertions in productive TCRs were reported among donors in an Asian-associated ancestry cluster than the approximately 710-donor mean. In a later analysis, HLA-associated TCR beta chains showed more clonal expansion and lower generation probabilities than non-associated chains that were equally common. Several of the top co-occurrence clusters appeared to be linked to parvovirus B19, influenza, CMV and Epstein-Barr virus, according to a later analysis.

Material for sequencing was PBMCs. The TCR comes from a woman aged 55-75 years in good health and CMV-seropositive. This sequence uses TRBV28 and TRBJ1-5; no confident D gene assignment can be made. The nucleotide sequence reads as follows: TGTGCCAGCAGTTTGTTTCCGGGTGATAGCAATCAGCCCCAGCATTTT. This yields the protein CASSLFPGDSNQPQHF.